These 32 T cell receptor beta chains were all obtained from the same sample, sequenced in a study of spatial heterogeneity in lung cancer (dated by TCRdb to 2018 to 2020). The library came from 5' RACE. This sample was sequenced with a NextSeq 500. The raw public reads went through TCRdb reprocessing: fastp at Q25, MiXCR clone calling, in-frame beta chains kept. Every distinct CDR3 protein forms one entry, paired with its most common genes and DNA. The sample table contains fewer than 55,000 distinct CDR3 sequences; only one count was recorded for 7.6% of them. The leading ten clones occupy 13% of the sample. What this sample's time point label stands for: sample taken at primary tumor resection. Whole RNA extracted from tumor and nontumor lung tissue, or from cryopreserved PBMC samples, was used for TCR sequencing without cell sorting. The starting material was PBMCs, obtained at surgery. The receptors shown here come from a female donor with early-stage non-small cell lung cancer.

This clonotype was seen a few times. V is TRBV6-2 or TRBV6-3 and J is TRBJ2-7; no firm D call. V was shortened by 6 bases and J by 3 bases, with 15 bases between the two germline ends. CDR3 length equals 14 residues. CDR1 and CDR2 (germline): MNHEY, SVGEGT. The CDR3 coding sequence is TGTGCCAGCAGGCCTAGTCCCGCACTCTACGAGCAGTACTTC. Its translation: CASRPSPALYEQYF.

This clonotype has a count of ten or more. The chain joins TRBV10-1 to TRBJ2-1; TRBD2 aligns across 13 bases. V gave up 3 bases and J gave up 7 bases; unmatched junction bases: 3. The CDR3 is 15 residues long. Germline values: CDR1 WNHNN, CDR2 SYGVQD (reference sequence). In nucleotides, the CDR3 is TGCGCCAGCAGTGACCCGACTAGCGGGGGGAATGAGCAGTTCTTC. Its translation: CASSDPTSGGNEQFF.

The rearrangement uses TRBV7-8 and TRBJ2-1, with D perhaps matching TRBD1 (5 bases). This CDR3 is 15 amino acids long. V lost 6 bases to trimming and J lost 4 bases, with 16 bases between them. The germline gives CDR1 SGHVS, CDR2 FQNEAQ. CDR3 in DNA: TGTGCCAGCAGACCCTCGCAGGGTTTGTACAATGAGCAGTTCTTC. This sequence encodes CASRPSQGLYNEQFF.

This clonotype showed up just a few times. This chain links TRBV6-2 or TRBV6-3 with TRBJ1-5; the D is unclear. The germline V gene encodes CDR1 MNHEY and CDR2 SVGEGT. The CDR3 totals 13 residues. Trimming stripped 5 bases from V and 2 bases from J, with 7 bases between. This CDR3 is CASSRHRNQPQHF. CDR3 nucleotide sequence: TGTGCCAGCAGTCGACATCGCAATCAGCCCCAGCATTTT.

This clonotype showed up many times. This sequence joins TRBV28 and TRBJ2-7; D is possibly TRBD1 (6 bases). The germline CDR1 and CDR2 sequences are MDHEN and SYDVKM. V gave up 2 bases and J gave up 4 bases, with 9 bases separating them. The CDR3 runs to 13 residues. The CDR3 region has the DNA TGTGCCAGCAGTTTAAGCAGGGGTTACGAGCAGTACTTC. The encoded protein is CASSLSRGYEQYF.

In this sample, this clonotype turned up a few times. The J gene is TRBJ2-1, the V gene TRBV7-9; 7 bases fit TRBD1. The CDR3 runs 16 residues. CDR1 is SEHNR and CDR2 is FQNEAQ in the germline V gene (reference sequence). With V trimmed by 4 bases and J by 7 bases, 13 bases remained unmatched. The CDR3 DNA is TGTGCCAGCAGCTCCACCCTTGGGACAGCCCAAAATGAGCAGTTCTTC. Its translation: CASSSTLGTAQNEQFF.

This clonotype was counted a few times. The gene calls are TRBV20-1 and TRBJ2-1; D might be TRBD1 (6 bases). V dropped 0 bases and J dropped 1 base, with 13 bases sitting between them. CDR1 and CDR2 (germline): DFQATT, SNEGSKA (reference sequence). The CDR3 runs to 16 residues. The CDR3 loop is CSARDLGTRSYNEQFF. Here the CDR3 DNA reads TGCAGTGCTAGAGATCTTGGGACACGATCCTACAATGAGCAGTTCTTC.

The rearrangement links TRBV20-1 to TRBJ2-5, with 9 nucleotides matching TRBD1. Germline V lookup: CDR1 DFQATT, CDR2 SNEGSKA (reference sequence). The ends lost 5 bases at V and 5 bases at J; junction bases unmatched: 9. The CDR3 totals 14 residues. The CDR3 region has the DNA TGCAGTGCTCCGGGACAGGGTTTTTTCGAGACCCAGTACTTC. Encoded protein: CSAPGQGFFETQYF.

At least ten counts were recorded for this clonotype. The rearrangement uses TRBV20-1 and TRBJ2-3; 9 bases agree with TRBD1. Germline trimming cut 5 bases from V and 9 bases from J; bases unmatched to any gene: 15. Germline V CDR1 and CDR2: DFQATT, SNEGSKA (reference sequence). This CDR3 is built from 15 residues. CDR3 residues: CSARSGGQGGFTQYF. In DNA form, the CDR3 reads TGCAGTGCTCGCTCGGGGGGACAGGGCGGGTTCACGCAGTATTTT.

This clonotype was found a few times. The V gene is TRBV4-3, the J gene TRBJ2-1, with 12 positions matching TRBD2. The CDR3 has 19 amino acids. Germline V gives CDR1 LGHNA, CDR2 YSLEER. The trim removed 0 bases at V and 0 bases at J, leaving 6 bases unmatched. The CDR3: CASSQDPSGGESSYNEQFF. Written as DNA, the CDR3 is TGCGCCAGCAGCCAAGACCCTAGCGGGGGGGAAAGCTCCTACAATGAGCAGTTCTTC.

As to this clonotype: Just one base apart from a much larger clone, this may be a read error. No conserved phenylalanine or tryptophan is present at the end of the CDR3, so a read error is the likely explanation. The CDR3 sequence is CASSFAIVNEQFL. CDR3 sequence (DNA): TGTGCCAGCAGCTTCGCCATAGTCAATGAGCAGTTCCTC. This rearrangement joins TRBV7-8 to TRBJ2-1; D ambiguous. Trimming cost V 3 bases and J 6 bases, with 9 bases left between them. Germline CDR1 and CDR2: SGHVS and FQNEAQ. The CDR3 is 13 amino acids.

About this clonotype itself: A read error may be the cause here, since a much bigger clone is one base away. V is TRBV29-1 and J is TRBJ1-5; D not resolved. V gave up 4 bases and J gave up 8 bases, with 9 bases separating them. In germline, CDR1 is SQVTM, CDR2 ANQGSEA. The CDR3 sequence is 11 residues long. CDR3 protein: CSVGDDKPQHF. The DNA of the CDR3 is TGCAGCGTTGGGGATGATAAGCCCCAGCATTTT.

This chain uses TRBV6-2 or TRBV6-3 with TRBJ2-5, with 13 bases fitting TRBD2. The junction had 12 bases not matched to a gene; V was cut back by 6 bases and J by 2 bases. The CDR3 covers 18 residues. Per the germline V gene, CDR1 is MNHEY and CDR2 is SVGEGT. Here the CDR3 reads CASSSRSEGLAGQETQYF. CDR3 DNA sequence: TGTGCCAGCAGCTCACGGTCGGAGGGACTAGCGGGGCAAGAGACCCAGTACTTC.

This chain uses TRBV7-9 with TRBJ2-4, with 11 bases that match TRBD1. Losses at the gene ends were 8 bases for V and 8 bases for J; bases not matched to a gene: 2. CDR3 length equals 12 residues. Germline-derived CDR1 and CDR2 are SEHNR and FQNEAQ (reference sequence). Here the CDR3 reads CASGTGGDIQYF. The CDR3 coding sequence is TGTGCCAGCGGGACAGGGGGAGACATTCAGTACTTC.

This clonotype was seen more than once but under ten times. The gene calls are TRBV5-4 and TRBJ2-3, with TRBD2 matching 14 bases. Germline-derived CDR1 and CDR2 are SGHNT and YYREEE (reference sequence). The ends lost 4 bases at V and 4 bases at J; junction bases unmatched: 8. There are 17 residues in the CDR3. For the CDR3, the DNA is TGTGCCAGCAGCCCTGGACTAGCGGGGGGACTACCAGATACGCAGTATTTT. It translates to CASSPGLAGGLPDTQYF.

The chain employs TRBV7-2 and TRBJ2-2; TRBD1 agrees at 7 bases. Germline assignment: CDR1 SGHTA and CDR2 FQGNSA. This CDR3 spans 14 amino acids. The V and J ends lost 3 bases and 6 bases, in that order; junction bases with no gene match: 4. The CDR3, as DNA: TGTGCCAGCAGCTTTAGTCAGGGGGCCGGGGAGCTGTTTTTT. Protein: CASSFSQGAGELFF.

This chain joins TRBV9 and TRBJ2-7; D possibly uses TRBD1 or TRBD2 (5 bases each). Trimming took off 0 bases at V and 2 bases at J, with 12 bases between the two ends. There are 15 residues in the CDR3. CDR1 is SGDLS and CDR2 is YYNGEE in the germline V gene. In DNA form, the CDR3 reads TGTGCCAGCAGCGTAGATCAGGGAGCCCCCTACGAGCAGTACTTC. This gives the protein CASSVDQGAPYEQYF.

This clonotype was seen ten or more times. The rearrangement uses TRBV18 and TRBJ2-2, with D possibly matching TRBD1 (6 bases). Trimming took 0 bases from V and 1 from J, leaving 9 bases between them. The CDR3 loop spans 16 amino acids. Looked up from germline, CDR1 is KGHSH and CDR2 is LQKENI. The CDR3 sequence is CASSPPTGLNTGELFF. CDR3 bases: TGTGCCAGCTCACCACCGACAGGCCTGAACACCGGGGAGCTGTTTTTT.

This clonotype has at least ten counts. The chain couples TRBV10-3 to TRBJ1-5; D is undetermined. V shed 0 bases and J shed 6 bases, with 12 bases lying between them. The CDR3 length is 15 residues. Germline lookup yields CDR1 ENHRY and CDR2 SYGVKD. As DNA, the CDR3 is TGTGCCATCAGTGAGTCATCCGTCAGCCTTCAGCCCCAGCATTTT. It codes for CAISESSVSLQPQHF.

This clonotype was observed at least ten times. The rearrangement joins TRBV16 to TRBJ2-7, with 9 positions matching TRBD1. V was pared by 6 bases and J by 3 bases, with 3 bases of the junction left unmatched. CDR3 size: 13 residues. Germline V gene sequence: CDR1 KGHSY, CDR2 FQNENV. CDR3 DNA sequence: TGTGCCAGCAGACGACAGGGGGTCTACGAGCAGTACTTC. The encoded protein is CASRRQGVYEQYF.

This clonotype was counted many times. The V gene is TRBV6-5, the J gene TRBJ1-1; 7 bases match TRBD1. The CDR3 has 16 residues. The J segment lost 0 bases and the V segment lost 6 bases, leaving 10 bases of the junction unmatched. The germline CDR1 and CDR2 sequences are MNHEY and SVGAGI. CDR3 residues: CASSQGGRLMNTEAFF. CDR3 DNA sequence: TGTGCCAGCAGCCAGGGGGGGAGGCTAATGAACACTGAAGCTTTCTTT.

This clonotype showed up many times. CDR3 DNA sequence: TGTGCTAGTGGTTTTGCTGACGGGACAGGGGGCACCTATGGCTACACCTTC. Protein sequence: CASGFADGTGGTYGYTF. The chain uses TRBV12-5 and TRBJ1-2; 12 bases are shared with TRBD1. The junction had 9 bases not matched to a gene; V was cut back by 3 bases and J by 4 bases. The CDR3 is made up of 17 amino acids. Germline V gene data show CDR1 as LGHNT and CDR2 as FRNRAP.

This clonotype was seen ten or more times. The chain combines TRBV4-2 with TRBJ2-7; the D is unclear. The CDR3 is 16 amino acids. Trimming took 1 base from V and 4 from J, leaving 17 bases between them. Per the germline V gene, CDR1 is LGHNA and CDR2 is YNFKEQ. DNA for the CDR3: TGTGCCAGCAGCCAAGGGATCGGAGTGAACGCGTACGAGCAGTACTTC. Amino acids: CASSQGIGVNAYEQYF.

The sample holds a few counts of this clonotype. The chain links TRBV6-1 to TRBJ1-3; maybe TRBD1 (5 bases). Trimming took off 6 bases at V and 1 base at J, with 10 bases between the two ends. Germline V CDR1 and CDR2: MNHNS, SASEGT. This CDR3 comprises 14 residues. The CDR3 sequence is CASRRDGSGNTIYF. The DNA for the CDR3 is TGTGCCAGCAGGAGGGACGGATCTGGAAACACCATATATTTT.

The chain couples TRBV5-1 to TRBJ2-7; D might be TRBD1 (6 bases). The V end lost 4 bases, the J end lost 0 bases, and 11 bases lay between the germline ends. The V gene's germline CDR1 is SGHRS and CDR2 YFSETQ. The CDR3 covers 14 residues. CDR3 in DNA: TGCGCCAGCAGCGTTCAGGACAGCTCCTACGAGCAGTACTTC. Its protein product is CASSVQDSSYEQYF. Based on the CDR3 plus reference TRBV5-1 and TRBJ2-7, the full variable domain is KAGVTQTPRYLIKTRGQQVTLSCSPISGHRSVSWYQQTPGQGLQFLFEYFSETQRNKGNFPGRFSGRQFSNSRSEMNVSTLELGDSALYLCASSVQDSSYEQYFGPGTRLTVT.

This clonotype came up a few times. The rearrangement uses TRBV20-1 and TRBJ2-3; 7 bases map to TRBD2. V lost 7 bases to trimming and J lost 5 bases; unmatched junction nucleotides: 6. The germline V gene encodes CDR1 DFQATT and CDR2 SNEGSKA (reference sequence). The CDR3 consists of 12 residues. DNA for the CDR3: TGCAGTGTGGAGCGGGGAATAGATACGCAGTATTTT. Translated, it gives CSVERGIDTQYF.

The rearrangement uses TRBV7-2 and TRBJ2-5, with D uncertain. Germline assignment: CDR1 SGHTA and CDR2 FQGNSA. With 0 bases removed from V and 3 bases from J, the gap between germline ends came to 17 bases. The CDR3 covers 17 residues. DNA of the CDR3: TGTGCCAGCAGCTTAGCGACGGTCTGGGCCGATAAAGAGACCCAGTACTTC. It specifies CASSLATVWADKETQYF.

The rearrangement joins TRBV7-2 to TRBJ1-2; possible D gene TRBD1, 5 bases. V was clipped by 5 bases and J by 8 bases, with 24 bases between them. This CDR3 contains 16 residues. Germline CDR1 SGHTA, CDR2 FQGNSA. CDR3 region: CASSQLGTDPTVGYTF. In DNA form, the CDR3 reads TGTGCCAGCAGCCAGCTGGGGACGGACCCTACAGTCGGCTACACCTTC.

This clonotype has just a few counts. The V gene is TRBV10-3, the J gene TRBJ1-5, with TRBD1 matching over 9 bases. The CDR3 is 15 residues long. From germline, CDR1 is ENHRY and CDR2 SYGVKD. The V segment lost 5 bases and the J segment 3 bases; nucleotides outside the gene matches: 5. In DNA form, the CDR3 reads TGTGCCATCAGTCCCGGGACAGGGTACAATCAGCCCCAGCATTTT. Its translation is CAISPGTGYNQPQHF.

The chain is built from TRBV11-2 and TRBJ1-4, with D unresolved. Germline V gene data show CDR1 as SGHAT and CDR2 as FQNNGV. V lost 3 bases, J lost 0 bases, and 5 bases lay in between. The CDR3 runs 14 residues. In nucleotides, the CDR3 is TGTGCCAGCAGCTTGTCGGCAACTAATGAAAAACTGTTTTTT. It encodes CASSLSATNEKLFF.

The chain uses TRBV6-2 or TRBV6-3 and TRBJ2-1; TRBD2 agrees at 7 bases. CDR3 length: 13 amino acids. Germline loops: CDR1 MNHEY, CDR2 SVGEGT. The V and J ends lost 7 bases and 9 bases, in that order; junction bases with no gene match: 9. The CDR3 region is CASNGGFQVEQFF. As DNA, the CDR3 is TGTGCCAGCAACGGGGGGTTTCAGGTTGAGCAGTTCTTC.

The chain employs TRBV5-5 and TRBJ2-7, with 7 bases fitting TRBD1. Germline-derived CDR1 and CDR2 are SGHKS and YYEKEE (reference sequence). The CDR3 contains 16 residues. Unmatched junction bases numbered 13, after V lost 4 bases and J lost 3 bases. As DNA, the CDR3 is TGTGCCAGCAGCGCCCAAGGGGGCGTCAAGATCTACGAGCAGTACTTC. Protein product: CASSAQGGVKIYEQYF.